The clone carrying this TCR beta chain was counted a few times. The target antigen is unknown. For repertoire sequencing, the TCR beta CDR3 regions were amplified from RNA transcripts. RT-PCR with HTBI primers came first, then second-round multiplex PCR. TCRdb re-called the multiplex PCR reads with MiXCR, one entry per CDR3 protein. The table shows hundreds of thousands of distinct CDR3 sequences, with roughly 50% occurring only once. This sample is drawn from a study of Graves' ophthalmopathy and Graves' hyperthyroidism. General observations from the study: Forecasting of ophthalmopathy progression by the model achieved approximately 70% sensitivity and around 77% specificity. Cross-validated, the 13-signature model showed 87.88%/81.08% sensitivity/specificity, and 80%/75% in the test set.

Trimming cost V 4 bases and J 5 bases, with 14 bases left between them. The CDR3 is 14 amino acids. Germline assignment: CDR1 ENHRY and CDR2 SYGVKD. This chain joins TRBV10-3 and TRBJ1-1; a weak D match, TRBD1 (6 bases). The source of this sequence is an adult man with Graves' ophthalmopathy. The sequencing input was peripheral blood. CDR3 in DNA: TGTGCCATCAGTGGAGGGGGGTTGGCGACTGAAGCTTTCTTT. Amino acids: CAISGGGLATEAFF.